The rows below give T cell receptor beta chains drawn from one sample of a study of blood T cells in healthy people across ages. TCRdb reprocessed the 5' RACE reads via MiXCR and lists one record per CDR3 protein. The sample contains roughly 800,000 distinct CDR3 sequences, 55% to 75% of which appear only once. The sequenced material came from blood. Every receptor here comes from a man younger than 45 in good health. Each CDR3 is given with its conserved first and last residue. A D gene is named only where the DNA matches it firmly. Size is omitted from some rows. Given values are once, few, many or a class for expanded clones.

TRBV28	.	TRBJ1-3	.	CASSPTGQLSGNTIYF	TGTGCCAGCAGCCCGACGGGACAACTCTCTGGAAACACCATATATTTT
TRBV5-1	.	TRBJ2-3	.	CASCEELPLGDTQYF	TGCGCCAGCTGTGAAGAGCTCCCGTTGGGAGATACGCAGTATTTT
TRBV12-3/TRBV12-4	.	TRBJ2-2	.	CASSLAWGASPTGELFF	TGTGCCAGCAGTTTAGCATGGGGGGCCAGTCCCACCGGGGAGCTGTTTTTT
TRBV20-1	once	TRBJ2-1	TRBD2	CSTRKGGGIYNEQFF	TGCAGTACAAGAAAGGGCGGGGGGATATACAATGAGCAGTTCTTC
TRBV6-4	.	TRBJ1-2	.	CASSLEPTAGYTF	TGTGCCAGCAGTCTGGAGCCGACCGCGGGCTACACCTTC
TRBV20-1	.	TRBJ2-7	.	CSASRVSGTGEQYF	TGCAGTGCTAGTCGTGTTAGCGGCACGGGCGAGCAGTACTTC
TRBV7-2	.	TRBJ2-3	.	CASSLMTALSDTQYF	TGTGCCAGCAGCTTAATGACCGCGCTCTCAGATACGCAGTATTTT
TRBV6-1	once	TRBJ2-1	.	CASVLAKWNEQFF	TGTGCCAGCGTCCTAGCGAAGTGGAATGAGCAGTTCTTC
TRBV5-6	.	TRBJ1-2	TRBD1	CASSLRQGGRNGYTF	TGTGCCAGCAGCTTACGACAGGGCGGCCGGAATGGCTACACCTTC
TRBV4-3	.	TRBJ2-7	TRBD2	CASSQDSGRFYEQYF	TGCGCCAGCAGCCAAGATAGCGGGAGGTTTTACGAGCAGTACTTC
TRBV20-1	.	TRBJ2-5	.	CSARDGIVKTQYF	TGCAGTGCTAGAGATGGTATAGTCAAGACCCAGTACTTC
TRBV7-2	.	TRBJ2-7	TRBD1	CASSWTGGEYEQYF	TGTGCCAGCAGCTGGACAGGGGGCGAATACGAGCAGTACTTC
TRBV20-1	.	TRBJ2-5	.	CSAYPDSDQETQYF	TGCAGTGCTTATCCAGACAGCGACCAAGAGACCCAGTACTTC
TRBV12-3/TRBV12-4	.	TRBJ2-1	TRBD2	CASSRTSGDSNEQFF	TGTGCCAGCAGCCGGACTAGCGGGGACTCCAATGAGCAGTTCTTC
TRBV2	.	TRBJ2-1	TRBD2	CASVTGTSGRLRQFF	TGTGCCAGCGTGACCGGGACTAGCGGGAGGCTTAGGCAGTTCTTC
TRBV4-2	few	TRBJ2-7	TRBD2	CASSQDERGLGGEQYF	TGTGCCAGCAGCCAAGACGAGCGGGGACTAGGGGGAGAGCAGTACTTC
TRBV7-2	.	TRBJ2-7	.	CASSLGGKLISYEQYF	TGTGCCAGCAGCTTAGGTGGGAAACTCATATCCTACGAGCAGTACTTC
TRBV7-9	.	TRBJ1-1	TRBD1	CASSIGQGEAFF	TGTGCCAGCAGCATTGGACAGGGCGAAGCTTTCTTT
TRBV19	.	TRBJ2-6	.	CASRPSTPSGANVLTF	TGTGCCAGTAGACCGTCTACCCCCTCTGGGGCCAACGTCCTGACTTTC
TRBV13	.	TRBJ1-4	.	CASSCRGGEKLFF	TGTGCCAGCAGCTGCAGGGGCGGTGAAAAACTGTTTTTT
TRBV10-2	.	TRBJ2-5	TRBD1	CASSNKGQYARETQYF	TGCGCCAGCAGTAATAAGGGACAGTACGCCAGGGAGACCCAGTACTTC
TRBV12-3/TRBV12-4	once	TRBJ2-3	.	CASSLGPIDTDTQYF	TGTGCCAGCAGTTTAGGCCCGATTGACACAGATACGCAGTATTTT